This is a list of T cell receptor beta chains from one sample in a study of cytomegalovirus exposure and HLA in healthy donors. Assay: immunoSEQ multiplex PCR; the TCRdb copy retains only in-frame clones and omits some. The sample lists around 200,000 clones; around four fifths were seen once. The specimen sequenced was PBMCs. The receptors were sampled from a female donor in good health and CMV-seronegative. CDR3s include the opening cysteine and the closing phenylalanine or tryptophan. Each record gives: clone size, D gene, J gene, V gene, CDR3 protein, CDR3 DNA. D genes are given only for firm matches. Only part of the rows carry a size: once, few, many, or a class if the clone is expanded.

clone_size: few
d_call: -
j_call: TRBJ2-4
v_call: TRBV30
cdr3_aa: CAWSVMAQNIQYF
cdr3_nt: TGTGCCTGGAGTGTTATGGCCCAAAACATTCAGTACTTC

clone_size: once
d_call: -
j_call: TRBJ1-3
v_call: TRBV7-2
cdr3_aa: CASSLDSGGPSGNTIYF
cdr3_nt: TGTGCCAGCAGCTTAGATTCTGGGGGCCCCTCTGGAAACACCATATATTTT

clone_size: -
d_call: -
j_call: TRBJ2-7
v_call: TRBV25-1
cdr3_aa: CASRRGTSYEQYF
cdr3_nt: TGTGCCAGCAGGAGGGGGACCTCCTACGAGCAGTACTTC

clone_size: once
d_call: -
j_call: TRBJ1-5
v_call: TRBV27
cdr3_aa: CASSQQGRGQPQHF
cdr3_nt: TGTGCCAGCTCCCAACAGGGTCGGGGTCAGCCCCAGCATTTT

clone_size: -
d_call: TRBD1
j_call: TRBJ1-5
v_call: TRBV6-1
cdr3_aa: CASSEATGGGQPQHF
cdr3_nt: TGTGCCAGCAGTGAAGCGACAGGGGGCGGACAGCCCCAGCATTTT

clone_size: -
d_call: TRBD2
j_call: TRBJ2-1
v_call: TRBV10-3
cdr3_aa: CAISESGGGNYNEQFF
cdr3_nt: TGTGCCATCAGTGAGTCGGGCGGGGGAAACTACAATGAGCAGTTCTTC

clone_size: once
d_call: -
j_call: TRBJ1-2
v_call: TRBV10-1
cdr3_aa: CASSEYRVDGYTF
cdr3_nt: TGCGCCAGCAGTGAGTACAGGGTGGATGGCTACACCTTC

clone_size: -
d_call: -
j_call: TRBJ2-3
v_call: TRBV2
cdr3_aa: CASSERIISTDTQYF
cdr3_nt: TGTGCCAGCAGTGAGAGGATAATTAGCACAGATACGCAGTATTTT

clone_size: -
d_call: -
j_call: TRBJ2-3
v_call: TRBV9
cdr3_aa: CASSVGRQGGSETQYF
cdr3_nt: TGTGCCAGCAGCGTAGGGCGTCAGGGTGGGTCTGAGACGCAGTATTTT

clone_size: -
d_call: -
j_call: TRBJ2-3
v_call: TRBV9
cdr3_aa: CASSVVSLADTQYF
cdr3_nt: TGTGCCAGCAGCGTCGTGAGTCTCGCAGATACGCAGTATTTT

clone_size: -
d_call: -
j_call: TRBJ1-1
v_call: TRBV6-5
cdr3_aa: CASRADRNTEAFF
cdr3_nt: TGTGCCAGCAGGGCGGACAGGAACACTGAAGCTTTCTTT

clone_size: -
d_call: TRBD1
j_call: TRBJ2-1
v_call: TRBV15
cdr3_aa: CATSRPRGDRGQNEQFF
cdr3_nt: TGTGCCACCAGCAGACCGAGGGGGGACAGGGGGCAAAATGAGCAGTTCTTC

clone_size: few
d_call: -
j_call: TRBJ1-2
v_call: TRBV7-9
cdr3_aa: CASSRGGPTYGYTF
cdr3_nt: TGTGCCAGCAGCCGAGGGGGTCCCACCTATGGCTACACCTTC

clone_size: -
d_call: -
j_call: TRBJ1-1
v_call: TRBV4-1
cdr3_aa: CASSQGGGGNTEAFF
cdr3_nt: TGCGCCAGCAGCCAAGGGGGAGGGGGTAACACTGAAGCTTTCTTT

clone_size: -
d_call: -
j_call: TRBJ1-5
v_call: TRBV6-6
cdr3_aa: CASSYAMGGNQPQHF
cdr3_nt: TGTGCCAGCAGTTACGCGATGGGGGGAAATCAGCCCCAGCATTTT

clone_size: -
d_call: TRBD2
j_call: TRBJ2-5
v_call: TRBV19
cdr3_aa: CASGSGGAVVETQYF
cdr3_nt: TGTGCCAGTGGTAGCGGGGGGGCCGTGGTAGAGACCCAGTACTTC

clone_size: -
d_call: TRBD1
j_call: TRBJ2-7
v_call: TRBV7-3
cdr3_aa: CASSKRGTGEYEQYF
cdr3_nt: TGTGCCAGCAGCAAACGCGGGACAGGGGAGTACGAGCAGTACTTC

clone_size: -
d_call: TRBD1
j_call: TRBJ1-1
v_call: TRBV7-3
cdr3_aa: CASSASGTENTEAFF
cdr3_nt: TGTGCCAGCAGCGCCTCCGGGACAGAGAACACTGAAGCTTTCTTT

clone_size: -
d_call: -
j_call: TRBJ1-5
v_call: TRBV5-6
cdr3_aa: CASSSYSNQPQHF
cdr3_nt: TGTGCCAGCAGCTCCTATAGCAATCAGCCCCAGCATTTT

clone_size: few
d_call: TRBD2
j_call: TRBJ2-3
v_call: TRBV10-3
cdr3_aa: CAISPSGAGPDTQYF
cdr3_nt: TGTGCCATCAGTCCTAGCGGGGCGGGCCCAGATACGCAGTATTTT

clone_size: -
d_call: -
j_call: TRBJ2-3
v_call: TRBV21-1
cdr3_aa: CASSSTGTSTDTQYF
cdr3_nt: TGTGCCAGCAGCTCGACAGGAACAAGCACAGATACGCAGTATTTT

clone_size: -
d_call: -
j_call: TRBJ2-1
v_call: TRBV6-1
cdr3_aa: CASSVIQGPHEQFF
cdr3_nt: TGTGCCAGCAGTGTCATACAGGGTCCACATGAGCAGTTCTTC

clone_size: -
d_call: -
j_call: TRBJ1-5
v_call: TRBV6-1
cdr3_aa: CASSDERDQPQHF
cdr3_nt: TGTGCCAGCAGTGATGAGAGGGATCAGCCCCAGCATTTT

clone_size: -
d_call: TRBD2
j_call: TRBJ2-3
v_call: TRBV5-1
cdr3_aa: CASSAGLARSTDTQYF
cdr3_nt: TGCGCCAGCAGCGCCGGACTAGCGAGGAGCACAGATACGCAGTATTTT

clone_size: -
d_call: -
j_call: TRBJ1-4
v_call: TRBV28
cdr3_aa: CASRGWGGDEKLFF
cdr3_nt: TGTGCCAGCAGGGGTTGGGGGGGGGATGAAAAACTGTTTTTT

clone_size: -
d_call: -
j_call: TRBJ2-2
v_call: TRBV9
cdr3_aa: CASSPNVEAGELFF
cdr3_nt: TGTGCCAGCAGCCCTAACGTCGAGGCCGGGGAGCTGTTTTTT

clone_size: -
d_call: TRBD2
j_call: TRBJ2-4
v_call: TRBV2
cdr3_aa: CATLAGEGQNIQYF
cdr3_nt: TGTGCCACCCTAGCGGGAGAGGGACAAAACATTCAGTACTTC

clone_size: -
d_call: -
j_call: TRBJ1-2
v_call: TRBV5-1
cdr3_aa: CASSLARRDGYTF
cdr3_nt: TGCGCCAGCAGCTTGGCACGGAGGGATGGCTACACCTTC

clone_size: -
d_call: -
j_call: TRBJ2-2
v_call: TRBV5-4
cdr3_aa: CASSLDGNGELFF
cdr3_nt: TGTGCCAGCAGCTTGGACGGGAACGGGGAGCTGTTTTTT

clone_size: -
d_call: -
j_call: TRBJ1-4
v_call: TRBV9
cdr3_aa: CASSVVTDGQLFF
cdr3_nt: TGTGCCAGCAGCGTAGTTACAGATGGGCAACTGTTTTTT

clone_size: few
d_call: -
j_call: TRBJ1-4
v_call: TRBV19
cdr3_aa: CASSIGSGFGTNEKLFF
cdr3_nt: TGTGCCAGTAGTATAGGTTCAGGGTTTGGAACTAATGAAAAACTGTTTTTT

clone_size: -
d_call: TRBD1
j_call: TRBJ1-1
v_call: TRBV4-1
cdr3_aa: CASSRKLTGLQKNTEAFF
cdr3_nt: TGCGCCAGCAGCCGAAAATTGACAGGGCTCCAGAAGAACACTGAAGCTTTCTTT

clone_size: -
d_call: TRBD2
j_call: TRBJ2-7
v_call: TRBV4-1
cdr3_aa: CASSQAASGTYEQYF
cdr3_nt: TGCGCCAGCAGCCAAGCGGCTAGCGGAACCTACGAGCAGTACTTC

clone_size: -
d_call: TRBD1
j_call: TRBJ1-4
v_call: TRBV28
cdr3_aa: CASSDSQGLFF
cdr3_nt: TGTGCCAGCAGTGATTCACAGGGGCTGTTTTTT

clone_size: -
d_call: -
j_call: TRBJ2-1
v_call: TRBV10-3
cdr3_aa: CAISETSYNEQFF
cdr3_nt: TGTGCCATCAGTGAGACTTCCTACAATGAGCAGTTCTTC

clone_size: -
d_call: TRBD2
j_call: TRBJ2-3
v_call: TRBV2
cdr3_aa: CASSDSSGRTDTQYF
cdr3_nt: TGTGCCAGCAGTGATTCTAGCGGGCGCACAGATACGCAGTATTTT

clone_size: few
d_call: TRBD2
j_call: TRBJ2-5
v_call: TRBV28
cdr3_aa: CASSLRLAGGTAAQYF
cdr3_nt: TGTGCCAGCAGTTTAAGGCTAGCGGGAGGGACGGCGGCCCAGTACTTC

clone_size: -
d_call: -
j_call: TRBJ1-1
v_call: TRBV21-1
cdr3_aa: CASSTRPARRGRYTEAFF
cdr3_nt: TGTGCCAGCAGCACTCGCCCTGCGCGGCGGGGGAGGTACACTGAAGCTTTCTTT

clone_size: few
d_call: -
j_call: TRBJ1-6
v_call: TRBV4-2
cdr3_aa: CASRKQENSPLHF
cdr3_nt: TGTGCCAGCAGAAAACAGGAGAATTCACCCCTCCACTTT

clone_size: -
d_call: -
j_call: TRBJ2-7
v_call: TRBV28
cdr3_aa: CASSNTGEQYF
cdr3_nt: TGTGCCAGCAGTAATACGGGGGAGCAGTACTTC

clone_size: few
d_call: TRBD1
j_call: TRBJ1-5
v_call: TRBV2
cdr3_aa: CASTGTGRQPQHF
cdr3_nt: TGTGCCAGCACGGGGACAGGGCGTCAGCCCCAGCATTTT

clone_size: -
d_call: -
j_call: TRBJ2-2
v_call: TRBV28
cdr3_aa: CASTSGARVGTGELFF
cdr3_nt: TGTGCCAGCACCTCTGGGGCGCGAGTGGGCACCGGGGAGCTGTTTTTT

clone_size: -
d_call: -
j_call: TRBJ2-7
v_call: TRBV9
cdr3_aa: CASSVGEVGEQYF
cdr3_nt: TGTGCCAGCAGCGTAGGGGAGGTGGGGGAGCAGTACTTC

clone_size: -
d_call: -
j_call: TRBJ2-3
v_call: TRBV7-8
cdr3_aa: CASSLGRLAGRPRGDTQYF
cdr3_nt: TGTGCCAGCAGCTTAGGGCGTCTGGCGGGGCGACCGCGGGGAGATACGCAGTATTTT

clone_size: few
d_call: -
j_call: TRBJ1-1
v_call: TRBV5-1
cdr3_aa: CASSITGARNTEAFF
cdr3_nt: TGCGCCAGCAGCATCACAGGCGCTCGGAACACTGAAGCTTTCTTT